These 27 T cell receptor beta chains came from one sample sequenced in a study of shared T cell receptors in the human thymus. This table comes from immunoSEQ multiplex PCR, and its TCRdb copy is limited to in-frame clones, with some not included. The sample consists of roughly 560,000 clones, 75% to 80% of them appearing once. Separately, the same data were catalogued under a study of human thymus T cells.

The source material was thymocytes. These receptors were collected from a boy under two years old with a congenital heart defect.

The V call is TRBV5-6, the J call TRBJ2-5; the D is unclear. This CDR3 comprises 13 residues. Germline assignment: CDR1 SGHDT and CDR2 YYEEEE. V dropped 2 bases and J dropped 5 bases, with 10 bases sitting between them. Here the CDR3 reads CASSFSSWETQYF. CDR3 bases: TGTGCCAGCAGCTTTTCCAGTTGGGAGACCCAGTACTTC.

The rearrangement uses TRBV5-7 and TRBJ1-1; D possibly corresponds to TRBD1 (6 bases). TRBV5-7 is assigned to the ORF class and has an uncertain function. CDR3 length: 17 residues. Trimming removed 4 bases from V and 3 bases from J, with 22 bases in between. CDR3 loop: CASSPEYGGRKDTEAFF. The CDR3 bases are TGTGCCAGCAGCCCGGAGTACGGGGGGCGTAAGGACACTGAAGCTTTCTTT.

This chain links TRBV30 with TRBJ1-2, with D perhaps TRBD1 (6 bases). Trimming cost V 4 bases and J 6 bases, with 15 bases left between them. The CDR3 has 13 amino acids. The V gene's germline CDR1 is GTSNPN and CDR2 SVGIG (reference sequence). CDR3 loop: CAWIGAGANGYTF. The CDR3 DNA is TGTGCCTGGATTGGGGCGGGGGCGAATGGCTACACCTTC.

This sequence joins TRBV7-9 and TRBJ2-7; 9 bases fit TRBD2. The CDR3 spans 18 residues. J lost 0 bases, V lost 1 base, and 10 bases had no gene match. CDR1 is SEHNR and CDR2 is FQNEAQ in the germline V gene (reference sequence). This CDR3 is CASSLVGRLAVSSYEQYF. CDR3 nucleotide sequence: TGTGCCAGCAGCTTAGTGGGCCGACTAGCGGTGAGCTCCTACGAGCAGTACTTC. Supplemented by reference TRBV7-9 and TRBJ2-7, the full variable domain reads DTGVSQNPRHKITKRGQNVTFRCDPISEHNRLYWYRQTLGQGPEFLTYFQNEAQLEKSRLLSDRFSAERPKGSFSTLEIQRTEQGDSAMYLCASSLVGRLAVSSYEQYFGPGTRLTVT.

The J gene is TRBJ2-7, the V gene TRBV11-3; TRBD1 might be the D (7 bases). The CDR3 loop spans 17 amino acids. The V gene lost 0 bases and the J gene lost 0 bases, with 15 bases spanning the gap. Germline CDR1 is SGHNT and CDR2 is YENEEA. CDR3 coding DNA: TGTGCCAGCAGCTTAGATCCCGGCAGGGGGGACTCCTACGAGCAGTACTTC. This encodes CASSLDPGRGDSYEQYF. Supplemented by reference TRBV11-3 and TRBJ2-7, the full variable domain reads EAGVVQSPRYKIIEKKQPVAFWCNPISGHNTLYWYLQNLGQGPELLIRYENEEAVDDSQLPKDRFSAERLKGVDSTLKIQPAELGDSAVYLCASSLDPGRGDSYEQYFGPGTRLTVT.

The gene calls are TRBV7-2 and TRBJ2-7, with 9 nucleotides matching TRBD1. Germline loops: CDR1 SGHTA, CDR2 FQGNSA. The CDR3 covers 14 residues. The J segment lost 4 bases and the V segment lost 7 bases, leaving 8 bases of the junction unmatched. Here the CDR3 reads CASINRGRGYEQYF. The CDR3 DNA follows: TGTGCCAGCATCAACAGGGGGCGGGGGTACGAGCAGTACTTC.

This chain joins TRBV28 and TRBJ1-4; 7 bases fit TRBD1. V was pared by 2 bases and J by 10 bases, with 10 bases of the junction left unmatched. Germline V gene sequence: CDR1 MDHEN, CDR2 SYDVKM. The CDR3 runs 15 residues. The CDR3 nucleotides read TGTGCCAGCAGTTTACGTAACAGGGGTGAGGGAAAACTGTTTTTT. The encoded protein is CASSLRNRGEGKLFF.

The V call is TRBV23-1, the J call TRBJ2-1; 9 bases are shared with TRBD2. TRBV23-1 is identified as an open reading frame with a role that is uncertain. With 0 bases clipped from V and 5 bases from J, the junction kept 11 bases outside the gene matches. CDR3 length equals 18 residues. The CDR3 region has the DNA TGCGCCAGCAGTCAATCTTCCCTGAGGGGCGGGAGGGACAATGAGCAGTTCTTC. The encoded protein is CASSQSSLRGGRDNEQFF.

This chain joins TRBV6-5 and TRBJ2-1; TRBD1 aligns across 11 bases. This CDR3 has 13 amino acids. V trimming: 2 bases; J trimming: 10 bases; junction bases outside the gene matches: 1. The V gene's germline CDR1 is MNHEY and CDR2 SVGAGI. CDR3 coding DNA: TGTGCCAGCAGTTACGGGGACAGGGGGGAGCAGTTCTTC. This codes for CASSYGDRGEQFF.

The rearrangement links TRBV6-4 to TRBJ2-1; no clear D gene. There are 13 residues in the CDR3. Germline V gene lookup returns CDR1 MRHNA and CDR2 SNTAGT. Between the trimmed V and J ends, which lost 6 bases and 4 bases, there was a span of 10 bases. Here the CDR3 reads CASSYDGYNEQFF. CDR3 sequence (DNA): TGTGCCAGCAGCTACGACGGGTACAATGAGCAGTTCTTC.

The rearrangement links TRBV27 to TRBJ2-7, with 8 bases lining up with TRBD1. The V segment lost 2 bases and the J segment 2 bases; nucleotides outside the gene matches: 2. Germline CDR1 MNHEY, CDR2 SMNVEV (reference sequence). This CDR3 is 14 amino acids long. CDR3 sequence reads: CASSLTGGPYEQYF. CDR3 in DNA: TGTGCCAGCAGTTTAACAGGGGGGCCCTACGAGCAGTACTTC.

The chain uses TRBV29-1 and TRBJ2-7; TRBD2 matches 7 bases. This CDR3 comprises 12 residues. With V trimmed by 7 bases and J by 1 base, 4 bases remained unmatched. The V gene's germline CDR1 is SQVTM and CDR2 ANQGSEA. DNA of the CDR3: TGCAGCGCCGCGGGGGTTTCCTACGAGCAGTACTTC. Its translation is CSAAGVSYEQYF.

V usage is TRBV7-8 and J usage is TRBJ2-3; 7 bases align to TRBD2. The CDR3 is made up of 17 amino acids. With V trimmed by 7 bases and J by 1 base, 14 bases remained unmatched. Germline CDR1 and CDR2: SGHVS and FQNEAQ. The CDR3, as DNA: TGTGCCAGCACCCCGGCCGAGCCTAGCGGTCGCACAGATACGCAGTATTTT. Residues: CASTPAEPSGRTDTQYF.

V is TRBV4-1 and J is TRBJ2-7; 8 nucleotides align to TRBD2. The V gene end was trimmed by 0 bases and the J gene end by 2 bases; junction bases not matched to a gene: 3. Germline loops: CDR1 MGHRA, CDR2 YSYEKL. CDR3 length equals 15 residues. The CDR3 sequence: CASSQDTSGTYEQYF. In nucleotides, the CDR3 is TGCGCCAGCAGCCAAGATACTAGCGGAACCTACGAGCAGTACTTC.

A single count supports this clone. The chain couples TRBV18 to TRBJ1-2; TRBD1 aligns across 8 bases. Losses at the gene ends were 6 bases for V and 2 bases for J; bases not matched to a gene: 17. The germline V gene encodes CDR1 KGHSH and CDR2 LQKENI. This CDR3 contains 18 residues. CDR3 in amino acids: CASSRDHAGDRGNYGYTF. The CDR3, as DNA: TGTGCCAGCTCTCGGGACCACGCCGGCGACAGGGGAAACTATGGCTACACCTTC.

The count of this clone is one. The chain employs TRBV6-5 and TRBJ2-1, with 8 bases identical to TRBD2. Germline trimming cut 5 bases from V and 5 bases from J; bases unmatched to any gene: 8. Per germline, CDR1 MNHEY and CDR2 SVGAGI. The CDR3 is made up of 15 amino acids. The CDR3 region is CASSPLAGVDNEQFF. The CDR3, as DNA: TGTGCCAGCAGTCCCCTAGCGGGTGTGGACAATGAGCAGTTCTTC.

This sequence joins TRBV7-3 and TRBJ1-1; the match to TRBD1 covers 8 bases. V lost 5 bases to trimming and J lost 1 base; unmatched junction nucleotides: 9. The CDR3 loop spans 16 amino acids. The germline CDR1 and CDR2 sequences are SGHTA and FQGTGA. CDR3 residues: CASSQTGAPGNTEAFF. CDR3 DNA sequence: TGTGCCAGCAGCCAGACAGGGGCCCCAGGGAACACTGAAGCTTTCTTT.

The rearrangement uses TRBV13 and TRBJ2-2; 10 nucleotides line up with TRBD1. Trimming at V came to 5 bases and at J to 3 bases, leaving 6 bases not matched to a gene. The germline V gene has CDR1 PRHDT and CDR2 FYEKMQ (reference sequence). The CDR3 contains 16 residues. CDR3 coding DNA: TGTGCCAGCAGCCCGCCAGGACAGGGGGACACCGGGGAGCTGTTTTTT. Protein sequence: CASSPPGQGDTGELFF.

This clone was observed a few times. The chain is built from TRBV15 and TRBJ1-1; 9 nucleotides align to TRBD1. The CDR3 length is 14 residues. Germline-derived CDR1 and CDR2 are LNHNV and YYDKDF (reference sequence). V was pared by 2 bases and J by 4 bases, with 2 bases of the junction left unmatched. The chain's CDR3 is CATSRSTGGTEAFF. As DNA, the CDR3 is TGTGCCACCAGCAGATCGACAGGGGGCACTGAAGCTTTCTTT.

The gene calls are TRBV4-1 and TRBJ2-4; tentatively, D is TRBD2 (5 bases). The ends were cut back, 0 bases at V and 3 bases at J, with 12 bases in the middle. The length of the CDR3 is 16 residues. The germline CDR1 and CDR2 sequences are MGHRA and YSYEKL. The CDR3 is CASSQDVLRDKNIQYF. Written as DNA, the CDR3 is TGCGCCAGCAGCCAAGATGTTTTACGGGACAAAAACATTCAGTACTTC.

This clone appeared once. DNA for the CDR3: TGTGCCAGCAGGCTCACTAGCGGGAGGCTCAACGAGCAGTACTTC. This encodes CASRLTSGRLNEQYF. V and J are TRBV27 and TRBJ2-7, with 12 bases lining up with TRBD2. The V segment lost 6 bases and the J segment 5 bases; nucleotides outside the gene matches: 8. The germline V gene encodes CDR1 MNHEY and CDR2 SMNVEV (reference sequence). The CDR3 spans 15 residues.

The CDR3 sequence is CASSTRGEAFF. In nucleotides, the CDR3 is TGTGCCAGCAGCACTAGAGGTGAAGCTTTCTTT. The rearrangement joins TRBV4-2 to TRBJ1-1; D gene ambiguous. This CDR3 is built from 11 residues. The ends were cut back, 5 bases at V and 7 bases at J, with 8 bases in the middle. CDR1 and CDR2 (germline): LGHNA, YNFKEQ.

This clone was counted once. The chain combines TRBV20-1 with TRBJ1-2, with TRBD1 as a possible D gene (5 bases). In germline, CDR1 is DFQATT, CDR2 SNEGSKA (reference sequence). V lost 3 bases and J lost 9, with 11 bases in between. CDR3 size: 11 residues. CDR3: CSASGGESYTF. In DNA, the CDR3 is TGCAGTGCTAGTGGGGGGGAAAGCTACACCTTC.

V and J are TRBV5-1 and TRBJ2-6, with a weak D call TRBD2 (6 bases). The V gene lost 4 bases and the J gene lost 2 bases, with 22 bases spanning the gap. Germline V gives CDR1 SGHRS, CDR2 YFSETQ. This CDR3 spans 19 amino acids. CDR3 coding DNA: TGCGCCAGCAGCCCGAGGTTTGTCGGGAGACTCCCTGGGGCCAACGTCCTGACTTTC. This codes for CASSPRFVGRLPGANVLTF.

This clone was observed a few times. The CDR3 spells CASSLGHYNEQFF. The CDR3 bases are TGTGCCAGCAGCTTAGGACACTACAATGAGCAGTTCTTC. J is TRBJ2-1 and V is TRBV11-2; D remains ambiguous. V dropped 1 base and J dropped 3 bases, with 4 bases sitting between them. The CDR3 sequence is 13 residues long. The germline V gene has CDR1 SGHAT and CDR2 FQNNGV.

This chain uses TRBV2 with TRBJ1-4, with 10 bases identical to TRBD1. The germline gives CDR1 SNHLY, CDR2 FYNNEI. V lost 3 bases, J lost 0 bases, and 7 bases stayed unmatched. CDR3 length: 18 residues. Written as DNA, the CDR3 is TGTGCCAGCAGTGATAGGGACAGGGGTAGAGCAACTAATGAAAAACTGTTTTTT. It yields the protein CASSDRDRGRATNEKLFF.

The V call is TRBV5-1, the J call TRBJ2-2, with 9 bases that match TRBD2. This CDR3 is 20 amino acids long. Trimming cost V 1 base and J 0 bases; bases outside gene matches: 13. CDR1 and CDR2 from the germline V gene are SGHRS and YFSETQ. Written as DNA, the CDR3 is TGCGCCAGCAGCTTGAACCTAGCGGGACTCAAATACTCGAACACCGGGGAGCTGTTTTTT. Its protein product is CASSLNLAGLKYSNTGELFF.